This T cell receptor (beta chain) came from a study of cytomegalovirus exposure and HLA in healthy donors. Study-level findings and limits: Three chains linked to CMV were shown in vitro to be specific for CMV antigens.

The PCR had 60 Vbeta and 13 Jbeta primers. In the authors' workflow: A later analysis tallied tens of millions of unique TCR beta chains, approximately 11 million of them shared. Repertoires were generated with immunoSEQ multiplex PCR, while TCRdb's copy carries only in-frame clones and drops some. V and J calls and clone size are given by that table; D and trimming were obtained from the DNA. The table lists 100,000 to 150,000 clones, over 60% of them singletons, with about 3% in the top ten. Points on this clone: Its antigen is unknown.

Healthy bone marrow donors made up the donor group. Material for sequencing was PBMCs. This receptor was identified in a young man in good health and CMV-seronegative.

The CDR3 DNA is TGTGCCAGCTCACCATTGGGGGCCGGGGGCAATCAGCCCCAGCATTTT. Residues: CASSPLGAGGNQPQHF. The chain couples TRBV18 to TRBJ1-5, with a tentative D call TRBD1 (6 bases). Germline V gene lookup returns CDR1 KGHSH and CDR2 LQKENI. Deletions cut 2 bases from V and 2 bases from J, with 13 bases between. This CDR3 comprises 16 residues.